These 27 T cell receptor beta chains originate from one sample sequenced in a study of cytomegalovirus exposure and HLA in healthy donors. Primers included in the PCR were 60 Vbeta and 13 Jbeta primers. Profiled with immunoSEQ multiplex PCR; TCRdb holds only in-frame clones, not every one. This sample carries 85,000 to 100,000 clones, roughly three quarters of them seen once, and the ten largest clones take 4.5% to 6%. Specimen: PBMCs. All receptors come from a woman between 40 and 55 years old in good health and CMV-seronegative.

This chain links TRBV10-3 with TRBJ1-6; weak D call: TRBD1 (6 bases). CDR3 length: 16 residues. Germline-derived CDR1 and CDR2 are ENHRY and SYGVKD. The V end lost 0 bases, the J end lost 7 bases, and 13 bases lay between the germline ends. CDR3: CAISESGGATNSPLHF. In DNA form, the CDR3 reads TGTGCCATCAGTGAGTCTGGGGGGGCCACCAATTCACCCCTCCACTTT.

The sample holds a few counts of this clone. The gene calls are TRBV5-1 and TRBJ1-6, with 8 bases matching TRBD1. V lost 4 bases and J lost 9; bases outside the gene matches: 9. Looked up from germline, CDR1 is SGHRS and CDR2 is YFSETQ. The CDR3 is 15 amino acids. The DNA for the CDR3 is TGCGCCAGCAGCCCGGGACAGGAACGGGGTTCACCCCTCCACTTT. This codes for CASSPGQERGSPLHF.

The rearrangement joins TRBV2 to TRBJ1-1; D is uncertain. CDR1 is SNHLY and CDR2 is FYNNEI in the germline V gene. The V end was cut by 1 base, the J end by 2 bases, with 11 bases between. This CDR3 is 15 amino acids long. Written as DNA, the CDR3 is TGTGCCAGCAGTGAAGGGTGGCAGATCAACACTGAAGCTTTCTTT. Translated, it gives CASSEGWQINTEAFF.

This clone was found once. J is TRBJ2-7 and V is TRBV27, with 7 bases lining up with TRBD1. The CDR3 spans 17 residues. Germline values: CDR1 MNHEY, CDR2 SMNVEV (reference sequence). Trimming took 5 bases from V and 4 from J; bases not matched to a gene: 17. The CDR3 protein is CASSPLSQGGAVYEQYF. For the CDR3, the DNA is TGTGCCAGCAGTCCTTTGTCTCAAGGGGGCGCGGTGTACGAGCAGTACTTC.

The chain joins TRBV2 to TRBJ1-5; D ambiguous. Per germline, CDR1 SNHLY and CDR2 FYNNEI. This CDR3 is 13 amino acids long. V was trimmed by 6 bases and J by 3 bases, leaving 9 bases between them. The CDR3 loop is CASRWALNQPQHF. CDR3 DNA sequence: TGTGCCAGCAGGTGGGCCCTCAATCAGCCCCAGCATTTT.

Only a few counts were recorded for this clone. The chain has TRBV6-5 and TRBJ2-7, with a tentative D call TRBD2 (5 bases). The CDR3 runs to 12 residues. The V end was cut by 4 bases, the J end by 13 bases, with 17 bases between. Germline lookup yields CDR1 MNHEY and CDR2 SVGAGI. The CDR3 protein is CASSLSGLAPYF. CDR3 nucleotides: TGTGCCAGCAGTTTGTCGGGCCTAGCACCTTACTTC.

V usage is TRBV29-1 and J usage is TRBJ2-7; perhaps TRBD1 as D (6 bases). V dropped 7 bases and J dropped 3 bases, with 22 bases sitting between them. From germline, CDR1 is SQVTM and CDR2 ANQGSEA. The CDR3 is 15 amino acids. The CDR3 DNA reads as TGCAGCGCCCTAATAACGACAGGCGCGGTCTACGAGCAGTACTTC. Its protein is CSALITTGAVYEQYF.

The genes are TRBV19 and TRBJ2-3, with 9 bases that match TRBD2. Per germline, CDR1 LNHDA and CDR2 SQIVND (reference sequence). The CDR3 is made up of 13 amino acids. Trimming cost V 7 bases and J 1 base; bases outside gene matches: 0. The CDR3 DNA is TGTGCCAGTACTAGCGGGGGCACAGATACGCAGTATTTT. Translation gives CASTSGGTDTQYF.

This clone is a singleton in its sample. This sequence joins TRBV23-1 and TRBJ2-1; TRBD1 matches 8 bases. TRBV23-1 is assigned to the ORF class and has an uncertain function. The trim removed 10 bases at V and 2 bases at J, leaving 16 bases unmatched. The CDR3 is 17 amino acids. The CDR3 DNA is TGCGCCATTCCATTGTGCAGGGGGCATCACCCCTACAATGAGCAGTTCTTC. This encodes CAIPLCRGHHPYNEQFF.

The chain combines TRBV4-3 with TRBJ2-7; 12 bases match TRBD2. The germline V gene encodes CDR1 LGHNA and CDR2 YSLEER. This CDR3 is 18 amino acids long. Germline trimming cut 2 bases from V and 4 bases from J; bases unmatched to any gene: 12. The DNA for the CDR3 is TGCGCCAGCAGCCAACAAACCCCTCAGACTAGCGGGGGATACGAGCAGTACTTC. Translating it yields CASSQQTPQTSGGYEQYF.

The chain links TRBV19 to TRBJ1-1; D remains unclear. The ends were cut back, 10 bases at V and 1 base at J, with 10 bases in the middle. The germline CDR1 and CDR2 sequences are LNHDA and SQIVND (reference sequence). The CDR3 has 12 residues. The CDR3 sequence is CATVTRNTEAFF. The CDR3 bases are TGTGCCACCGTGACAAGGAACACTGAAGCTTTCTTT.

As concerns this clone: The junction shows a germline mismatch at one end, possibly a read error. The same CDR3 also results from other DNA sequences found in this sample. The chain links TRBV7-9 to TRBJ1-2, with 9 bases fitting TRBD1. CDR1 and CDR2 (germline): SEHNR, FQNEAQ (reference sequence). The CDR3 runs to 15 residues. CDR3 DNA: TGCGCCAGCAGCTTACGGGACAGGGAATCCCGGGGCTACACCTTC. This translates into CASSLRDRESRGYTF.

The chain recombines TRBV5-6 with TRBJ2-5, with 7 bases that match TRBD1. TRBJ2-7 explains the end of the DNA better; the J call may be wrong. This CDR3 spans 14 amino acids. Germline CDR1 reads SGHDT; CDR2 reads YYEEEE. The DNA for the CDR3 is TGTGCCAGCAGCCCGACAGGGATCGCCTACGAGCAGTACTTC. It specifies CASSPTGIAYEQYF.

In this sample, this clone turned up once. The chain carries TRBV6-1 and TRBJ2-1; the D gene is possibly TRBD2 (6 bases). The ends were cut back, 8 bases at V and 3 bases at J, with 17 bases in the middle. In germline, CDR1 is MNHNS, CDR2 SASEGT. The CDR3 consists of 15 residues. The CDR3 protein is CASRAGGGGYNEQFF. As DNA, the CDR3 is TGTGCCAGCCGCGCCGGGGGAGGCGGCTACAATGAGCAGTTCTTC.

The V call is TRBV28, the J call TRBJ1-2; no definite D call. The CDR3 sequence is 12 residues long. In germline, CDR1 is MDHEN, CDR2 SYDVKM. Trimming pared 2 bases from V and 5 bases from J, leaving 6 bases between. The CDR3 sequence is CASSLRGYGYTF. The CDR3 region has the DNA TGTGCCAGCAGTTTACGAGGGTATGGCTACACCTTC.

The chain joins TRBV7-9 to TRBJ2-7; TRBD1 matches at 7 bases. Unmatched junction bases numbered 8, after V lost 4 bases and J lost 2 bases. The CDR3 loop spans 15 amino acids. Germline V CDR1 and CDR2: SEHNR, FQNEAQ (reference sequence). The CDR3, as DNA: TGTGCCAGCAGCTACACCGGGACAGCAGCCTACGAGCAGTACTTC. Its translation: CASSYTGTAAYEQYF.

The rearrangement uses TRBV28 and TRBJ1-1; D is ambiguous. The V gene lost 1 base and the J gene lost 0 bases, with 9 bases spanning the gap. Germline V lookup: CDR1 MDHEN, CDR2 SYDVKM. This CDR3 spans 15 amino acids. The CDR3 is CASSLYGPMNTEAFF. The CDR3 bases are TGTGCCAGCAGTTTATATGGGCCAATGAACACTGAAGCTTTCTTT.

This clone was found once. This chain links TRBV4-1 with TRBJ1-4, with 7 bases lining up with TRBD1. V trimming: 1 base; J trimming: 8 bases; junction bases outside the gene matches: 13. Looked up from germline, CDR1 is MGHRA and CDR2 is YSYEKL. The CDR3 totals 17 residues. This CDR3 reads CASSQGQGDSGKEKLFF. As DNA, the CDR3 is TGCGCCAGCAGCCAAGGACAGGGTGACTCGGGGAAGGAAAAACTGTTTTTT.

The chain uses TRBV6-1 and TRBJ1-1, with D tentatively TRBD1 (5 bases). The CDR3 covers 12 residues. In germline, CDR1 is MNHNS, CDR2 SASEGT. V dropped 6 bases and J dropped 5 bases, with 10 bases sitting between them. The CDR3 nucleotides read TGTGCCAGCAGACATCAGGGAACTGAAGCTTTCTTT. Translated: CASRHQGTEAFF.

V and J are TRBV7-2 and TRBJ1-2; 7 nucleotides agree with TRBD1. This CDR3 has 13 residues. Germline CDR1 and CDR2: SGHTA and FQGNSA. The ends lost 2 bases at V and 4 bases at J; junction bases unmatched: 1. The CDR3 is CASSLQGGYGYTF. The CDR3, as DNA: TGTGCCAGCAGCTTACAGGGGGGCTATGGCTACACCTTC. Together with reference TRBV7-2 and TRBJ1-2, the CDR3 gives the full variable domain: GAGVSQSPSNKVTEKGKDVELRCDPISGHTALYWYRQSLGQGLEFLIYFQGNSAPDKSGLPSDRFSAERTGGSVSTLTIQRTQQEDSAVYLCASSLQGGYGYTFGSGTRLTVV.

In this sample, this clone turned up a few times. The gene calls are TRBV7-2 and TRBJ2-3; D is possibly TRBD1 (6 bases). This CDR3 contains 14 residues. Trimming removed 1 base from V and 2 bases from J, with 7 bases in between. Germline CDR1 is SGHTA and CDR2 is FQGNSA. CDR3 protein: CASSLGTVTDTQYF. DNA of the CDR3: TGTGCCAGCAGCTTAGGGACAGTCACAGATACGCAGTATTTT.

This chain joins TRBV28 and TRBJ2-1, with 15 positions matching TRBD2. The germline gives CDR1 MDHEN, CDR2 SYDVKM. V gave up 4 bases and J gave up 6 bases; unmatched junction bases: 7. This CDR3 contains 17 residues. The CDR3 DNA reads TGTGCCAGCAGTTCATTTGGACTAGCGGGGGGGACCAATGAGCAGTTCTTC. It translates to CASSSFGLAGGTNEQFF.

The chain has TRBV7-9 and TRBJ1-2, with D tentatively TRBD1 (6 bases). The CDR3 covers 14 residues. Per germline, CDR1 SEHNR and CDR2 FQNEAQ (reference sequence). The germline V and J ends were trimmed by 4 bases and 2 bases, with 11 bases remaining between them. CDR3 loop: CASSSLQGNYGYTF. The CDR3 nucleotides read TGTGCCAGCAGCTCTCTCCAGGGGAACTATGGCTACACCTTC.

This clone was observed a single time. This sequence joins TRBV30 and TRBJ1-4, with 7 bases matching TRBD1. Germline lookup yields CDR1 GTSNPN and CDR2 SVGIG (reference sequence). This CDR3 has 15 amino acids. V dropped 0 bases and J dropped 4; count of bases not matched to a gene: 5. The CDR3 reads CAWSVTRGVNEKLFF. CDR3 coding DNA: TGTGCCTGGAGTGTAACCAGGGGGGTTAATGAAAAACTGTTTTTT.

The gene calls are TRBV10-1 and TRBJ1-1; D possibly corresponds to TRBD1 (5 bases). V lost 3 bases and J lost 6, with 14 bases in between. CDR1 and CDR2 (germline): WNHNN, SYGVQD (reference sequence). The CDR3 consists of 14 residues. CDR3 loop: CASSDAREGSEAFF. The CDR3 coding sequence is TGCGCCAGCAGTGATGCCAGGGAAGGTTCTGAAGCTTTCTTT.

The chain couples TRBV7-9 to TRBJ2-3; TRBD2 aligns across 9 bases. The CDR3 extends over 16 amino acids. Per germline, CDR1 SEHNR and CDR2 FQNEAQ (reference sequence). V was pared by 1 base and J by 0 bases, with 2 bases of the junction left unmatched. The CDR3 region has the DNA TGTGCCAGCAGCTTAGTTCTAGCGGGAAGCACAGATACGCAGTATTTT. Translation gives CASSLVLAGSTDTQYF. Looking up the rest from reference TRBV7-9 and TRBJ2-3 gives the full variable domain: DTGVSQNPRHKITKRGQNVTFRCDPISEHNRLYWYRQTLGQGPEFLTYFQNEAQLEKSRLLSDRFSAERPKGSFSTLEIQRTEQGDSAMYLCASSLVLAGSTDTQYFGPGTRLTVL.

This chain connects TRBV28 to TRBJ1-1, with D hard to call. Trimming pared 9 bases from V and 8 bases from J, leaving 16 bases between. Germline V gives CDR1 MDHEN, CDR2 SYDVKM. The CDR3 consists of 12 residues. DNA for the CDR3: TGTGCCAGTGTGCTACCTGGAGGCGAAGCTTTCTTT. Amino acids: CASVLPGGEAFF.